This T cell receptor (beta chain) came from a study of Graves' ophthalmopathy and Graves' hyperthyroidism. Study-wide points: Blood samples also showed most expanded thyroid clonotypes exceeding 0.001 frequency.

RNA transcripts were the template, and TCR beta CDR3 regions were amplified from them. The library came from an HTBI-primed first-round RT-PCR and a second-round multiplex PCR. Each CDR3 protein is one row after TCRdb ran MiXCR on the multiplex PCR reads. The sample comprises about 220,000 distinct CDR3 sequences, about 22% of which are singletons, and around two fifths rests with the top ten. V lost 3 bases and J lost 4, with 16 bases in between. Per germline, CDR1 SGDLS and CDR2 YYNGEE. The CDR3 is made up of 15 amino acids. As for this clonotype: Its target is unknown.

Ophthalmopathy cases showed moderate-to-severe activity, scoring CAS ≥3 and NOSPECS ≥4, with duration under 3 months. Other autoimmune diseases, uncontrolled infections, pregnancy or lactation led to the exclusion of patients. Orbital computed tomography and thyroid ultrasound, along with TRAb, serum thyroxine and clinical symptoms, underpinned diagnosis. The sequenced sample consisted of peripheral blood. The chain has TRBV9 and TRBJ1-1; TRBD1 might be the D (6 bases). This TCR was recovered from a woman in her forties or fifties with Graves' ophthalmopathy. The CDR3 sequence is CASSAGRGTLTEAFF. The CDR3 DNA reads TGTGCCAGCAGCGCGGGTAGGGGGACACTCACTGAAGCTTTCTTT.